The 18 T cell receptor beta chains below all came from one sample that was sequenced in a study of low-dose radiotherapy and immunotherapy resistance in tumors. Documented time point: after trial treatment. As for treatment: LDRT plus nivolumab, ipilimumab, low-dose cyclophosphamide and aspirin (RACIN trial). Both TCRalpha and TCRbeta chains were reverse transcribed with V-gene-specific primers. Both a constant-region primer and a V-primer adapter served to amplify TCRs across roughly 20 PCR cycles. TCRdb processed the reads anew with MiXCR; each CDR3 protein has one entry. The sample has under 110,000 distinct CDR3 sequences; less than 25% are singletons. The sample here was PBMCs, taken after low-dose radiotherapy plus immunotherapy. The origin of the receptors is a male donor with prostate cancer.

In this sample, this clonotype turned up many times. V gene TRBV5-1 combines with J gene TRBJ2-5, with no clear D. V was shortened by 0 bases and J by 3 bases, with 6 bases between the two germline ends. This CDR3 spans 13 amino acids. Germline lookup yields CDR1 SGHRS and CDR2 YFSETQ. DNA for the CDR3: TGCGCCAGCAGCTTGGGGGGTAAAGAGACCCAGTACTTC. This encodes CASSLGGKETQYF. Variable domain in full (rest from reference TRBV5-1 and TRBJ2-5): KAGVTQTPRYLIKTRGQQVTLSCSPISGHRSVSWYQQTPGQGLQFLFEYFSETQRNKGNFPGRFSGRQFSNSRSEMNVSTLELGDSALYLCASSLGGKETQYFGPGTRLLVL.

This clonotype was detected once. A far larger clone is only one base removed, so a read error is likely. The chain recombines TRBV2 with TRBJ2-5, with TRBD2 matching 11 bases. The CDR3 is 16 residues long. Germline lookup yields CDR1 SNHLY and CDR2 FYNNEI. V was clipped by 5 bases and J by 11 bases; unmatched bases: 16. The CDR3 DNA reads TGTGCCAGCAGTAACTCCGGGACTAGCGGACTCAATGAGCAGTACTTC. Protein sequence: CASSNSGTSGLNEQYF.

The chain carries TRBV6-1 and TRBJ1-5; the D is unclear. The CDR3 is made up of 15 amino acids. V was shortened by 7 bases and J by 0 bases, with 13 bases between the two germline ends. Per germline, CDR1 MNHNS and CDR2 SASEGT. Here the CDR3 DNA reads TGTGCCAGCACGGTGGACGGAACTAGCAATCAGCCCCAGCATTTT. Its translation is CASTVDGTSNQPQHF.

At least ten counts were recorded for this clonotype. The chain carries TRBV25-1 and TRBJ1-1; 8 bases align to TRBD1. Germline loops: CDR1 MGHDK, CDR2 SYGVNS. V trimming: 8 bases; J trimming: 4 bases; junction bases outside the gene matches: 6. The CDR3 is 13 amino acids. Written as DNA, the CDR3 is TGTGCCAGCCAGGACAGGGCTGTCACTGAAGCTTTCTTT. It encodes CASQDRAVTEAFF.

This clonotype appeared many times. V is TRBV29-1 and J is TRBJ1-2, with TRBD1 as a possible D gene (5 bases). With 6 bases removed from V and 4 bases from J, the gap between germline ends came to 9 bases. Germline CDR1 is SQVTM and CDR2 is ANQGSEA. This CDR3 spans 11 amino acids. CDR3 coding DNA: TGCAGCGTAGGGGACCTCTATGGCTACACCTTC. Its protein product is CSVGDLYGYTF. The variable domain in full, with the rest retrieved from reference TRBV29-1 and TRBJ1-2, is SAVISQKPSRDICQRGTSLTIQCQVDSQVTMMFWYRQQPGQSLTLIATANQGSEATYESGFVIDKFPISRPNLTFSTLTVSNMSPEDSSIYLCSVGDLYGYTFGSGTRLTVV.

This clonotype was counted at least ten times. This sequence joins TRBV6-1 and TRBJ2-3; 7 nucleotides match TRBD2. Germline values: CDR1 MNHNS, CDR2 SASEGT. The CDR3 is 13 residues long. Trimming took 2 bases from V and 5 from J; bases not matched to a gene: 1. CDR3 loop: CASSELAEDTQYF. For the CDR3, the DNA is TGTGCCAGCAGTGAACTAGCGGAAGATACGCAGTATTTT.

At least ten counts were recorded for this clonotype. The chain has TRBV7-6 and TRBJ2-7; TRBD1 is a possible D gene (6 bases). The CDR3 contains 15 residues. The V and J ends lost 6 bases and 7 bases respectively, with 22 bases between them. From germline, CDR1 is SGHVS and CDR2 FNYEAQ. CDR3 nucleotide sequence: TGTGCCAGCAGGCCAACAGGGATCTGGGGTAGTGAGCAGTACTTC. It yields the protein CASRPTGIWGSEQYF. Full variable domain (rest looked up from reference TRBV7-6 and TRBJ2-7): GAGVSQSPRYKVTKRGQDVALRCDPISGHVSLYWYRQALGQGPEFLTYFNYEAQQDKSGLPNDRFSAERPEGSISTLTIQRTEQRDSAMYRCASRPTGIWGSEQYFGPGTRLTVT.

V is TRBV7-2 and J is TRBJ1-1; D possibly corresponds to TRBD1 (6 bases). This CDR3 comprises 15 residues. With 5 bases removed from V and 1 base from J, the gap between germline ends came to 14 bases. CDR1 is SGHTA, CDR2 FQGNSA, per germline. CDR3 DNA sequence: TGTGCCAGCAGCGCCGTTACCAGGGGGAACACTGAAGCTTTCTTT. It yields the protein CASSAVTRGNTEAFF.

The sample holds many counts of this clonotype. The chain joins TRBV5-6 to TRBJ2-2, with D unresolved. The CDR3 is 14 amino acids. Trimming stripped 4 bases from V and 4 bases from J, with 11 bases between. Germline CDR1 reads SGHDT; CDR2 reads YYEEEE. CDR3 loop: CASSPLAVTGELFF. DNA for the CDR3: TGTGCCAGCAGCCCCCTCGCCGTCACCGGGGAGCTGTTTTTT.

This clonotype was detected ten times or more. Written as DNA, the CDR3 is TGTGCCTGGACGAGGGGGCCTAACACTGAAGCTTTCTTT. Protein: CAWTRGPNTEAFF. This chain joins TRBV30 and TRBJ1-1; 7 nucleotides line up with TRBD1. CDR1 GTSNPN and CDR2 SVGIG come from the germline V gene (reference sequence). Trimming took 4 bases from V and 2 from J; bases not matched to a gene: 4. The CDR3 runs 13 residues.

This clonotype was seen repeatedly, ten times or more. This rearrangement joins TRBV12-3 or TRBV12-4 to TRBJ2-5, with 7 nucleotides matching TRBD2. This CDR3 region has 14 residues. V trimming: 5 bases; J trimming: 4 bases; junction bases outside the gene matches: 7. The DNA for the CDR3 is TGTGCCAGCAGTCCCGGGACTATCGCAGAGACCCAGTACTTC. Encoded protein: CASSPGTIAETQYF.

In this sample, this clonotype turned up many times. One end of the junction does not line up with germline, which may come from a read error. This chain links TRBV5-1 with TRBJ1-5, with D perhaps matching TRBD1 (5 bases). The CDR3 contains 15 residues. Germline V lookup: CDR1 SGHRS, CDR2 YFSETQ. CDR3 loop: CASSLSGVWNQPQHF. The CDR3 nucleotides are TGTGCCAGCAGCTTATCGGGGGTTTGGAATCAGCCCCAGCATTTT.

This clonotype was counted many times. The rearrangement joins TRBV27 to TRBJ2-5; D is perhaps TRBD1 or TRBD2 (7 bases each). This CDR3 comprises 18 residues. Germline assignment: CDR1 MNHEY and CDR2 SMNVEV (reference sequence). V gave up 3 bases and J gave up 0 bases, with 20 bases separating them. In nucleotides, the CDR3 is TGTGCCAGCAGTTTGGGGGGGAGGGGGCGCCGGCACCAAGAGACCCAGTACTTC. It yields the protein CASSLGGRGRRHQETQYF.

This clonotype was detected ten times or more. The gene calls are TRBV5-5 and TRBJ2-5; 7 nucleotides align to TRBD1. Per germline, CDR1 SGHKS and CDR2 YYEKEE (reference sequence). Trimming took 5 bases from V and 2 from J; bases not matched to a gene: 6. The CDR3 is 14 amino acids. CDR3 bases: TGTGCCAGCAGTCCCCCAGGGGGACAAGAGACCCAGTACTTC. Residues: CASSPPGGQETQYF.

This clonotype was seen repeatedly, ten times or more. The V and J genes are TRBV5-1 and TRBJ2-3, with D possibly being TRBD2 (5 bases). There are 16 residues in the CDR3. Per germline, CDR1 SGHRS and CDR2 YFSETQ. V lost 2 bases and J lost 4, with 17 bases in between. Written as DNA, the CDR3 is TGCGCCAGCAGCTTCTTTGGGCGGGCCGAAGCAGATACGCAGTATTTT. Its protein product is CASSFFGRAEADTQYF.

This clonotype occurred many times. The chain combines TRBV25-1 with TRBJ1-2; unclear D gene. Germline-derived CDR1 and CDR2 are MGHDK and SYGVNS. This CDR3 has 14 amino acids. V shed 8 bases and J shed 7 bases, with 20 bases lying between them. CDR3 in amino acids: CASQSSGPRGGYTF. The CDR3 DNA is TGTGCCAGCCAATCAAGCGGCCCTCGCGGTGGCTACACCTTC.

This clonotype was seen ten or more times. The rearrangement joins TRBV20-1 to TRBJ2-2; TRBD1 is a possible D gene (5 bases). The CDR3 totals 13 residues. Germline-derived CDR1 and CDR2 are DFQATT and SNEGSKA (reference sequence). V dropped 2 bases and J dropped 4 bases, with 8 bases sitting between them. The CDR3 protein is CSARFGATGELFF. The CDR3 bases are TGCAGTGCTAGATTTGGGGCCACCGGGGAGCTGTTTTTT.

The chain uses TRBV13 and TRBJ2-3, with D tentatively TRBD1 (6 bases). The germline V and J ends were trimmed by 5 bases and 1 base, with 13 bases remaining between them. Looked up from germline, CDR1 is PRHDT and CDR2 is FYEKMQ (reference sequence). This CDR3 contains 15 residues. CDR3 sequence: CASSVVGARTDTQYF. The CDR3, as DNA: TGTGCCAGCAGCGTCGTGGGGGCGCGCACAGATACGCAGTATTTT.